Shown below are 9 T cell receptor beta chains from a single sample sequenced in a study of cytomegalovirus exposure and HLA in healthy donors. Researchers ran the PCR with 60 Vbeta and 13 Jbeta primers. Data came from immunoSEQ multiplex PCR; TCRdb stores just in-frame clones and leaves some out. In the table there are around 200,000 clones, roughly four fifths of which are singletons. The material sequenced was PBMCs. These receptors came from a girl aged 2 to 10 in good health and CMV-seronegative.

The rearrangement links TRBV21-1 to TRBJ2-7; TRBD2 was called by the table and not checked on the DNA. TRBV21-1 is tagged as a pseudogene. The CDR3 spans 14 residues. The CDR3 bases are TGTGCCAGCAGCAAAGATCGACTAGTTGACGAGCAGTACTTC. Translation gives CASSKDRLVDEQYF.

This chain joins TRBV7-9 and TRBJ1-1, with a possible D match to TRBD1 (6 bases). Trimming pared 2 bases from V and 7 bases from J, leaving 11 bases between. This CDR3 is built from 13 residues. Germline loops: CDR1 SEHNR, CDR2 FQNEAQ (reference sequence). CDR3 protein: CASSLQEQGEAFF. The CDR3 nucleotides are TGTGCCAGCAGCTTACAAGAACAGGGTGAAGCTTTCTTT.

The chain combines TRBV7-2 with TRBJ1-1, with D hard to call. Germline V lookup: CDR1 SGHTA, CDR2 FQGNSA. This CDR3 spans 12 amino acids. V was pared by 4 bases and J by 1 base, with 4 bases between. CDR3 loop: CASSYKNTEAFF. The CDR3 nucleotides read TGTGCCAGCAGCTACAAGAACACTGAAGCTTTCTTT.

CDR3: CASSQNGLADYEQYF. In DNA form, the CDR3 reads TGTGCCAGCAGCCAGAACGGACTAGCGGACTACGAGCAGTACTTC. This chain links TRBV11-1 with TRBJ2-7; 10 bases align to TRBD2. V lost 5 bases to trimming and J lost 3 bases; unmatched junction nucleotides: 7. The CDR3 extends over 15 amino acids. From germline, CDR1 is SGHAT and CDR2 FQDESV (reference sequence).

The gene calls are TRBV6-1 and TRBJ2-1, with D tentatively TRBD1 (6 bases). Germline V gene lookup returns CDR1 MNHNS and CDR2 SASEGT. Trimming removed 5 bases at V and 4 bases at J, with 12 bases between. The CDR3 covers 14 residues. This CDR3 reads CASSQGPQYNEQFF. The CDR3 DNA is TGTGCCAGCAGTCAGGGGCCTCAATACAATGAGCAGTTCTTC.

V and J are TRBV9 and TRBJ2-6, with a possible D match to TRBD2 (5 bases). CDR3 size: 17 residues. The V gene lost 10 bases and the J gene lost 0 bases, with 20 bases spanning the gap. Germline lookup yields CDR1 SGDLS and CDR2 YYNGEE. The CDR3 nucleotides read TGTGCCTCCGACCGGGGTCCTCTCTACTCTGGGGCCAACGTCCTGACTTTC. Translated: CASDRGPLYSGANVLTF.

The CDR3 DNA follows: TGTGCCAGCAGTGGGAGAGGATTTGAGCAGTATTTT. Amino acids: CASSGRGFEQYF. V and J are TRBV6-5 and TRBJ2-3; TRBD2 might be the D (5 bases). Germline CDR1 and CDR2: MNHEY and SVGAGI. There are 12 residues in the CDR3. Trimming cost V 5 bases and J 11 bases, with 14 bases left between them.

This clone occurred once. The chain recombines TRBV6-1 with TRBJ1-1, with D possibly matching TRBD1 (5 bases). CDR3 length: 20 residues. The V end was cut by 0 bases, the J end by 6 bases, with 29 bases between. The V gene's germline CDR1 is MNHNS and CDR2 SASEGT. This CDR3 is CASSEALRGLGGRVTSEAFF. The CDR3 DNA reads as TGTGCCAGCAGTGAAGCGCTTCGAGGTTTAGGTGGCAGGGTTACGTCTGAAGCTTTCTTT.

The CDR3 region has the DNA TGTGCCAGCTCACCATGGGCGGGGAATGAAAAACTGTTTTTT. It is translated as CASSPWAGNEKLFF. The V call is TRBV18, the J call TRBJ1-4; D remains unclear. There are 14 residues in the CDR3. Trimming cost V 2 bases and J 5 bases, with 9 bases left between them. Germline V CDR1 and CDR2: KGHSH, LQKENI.